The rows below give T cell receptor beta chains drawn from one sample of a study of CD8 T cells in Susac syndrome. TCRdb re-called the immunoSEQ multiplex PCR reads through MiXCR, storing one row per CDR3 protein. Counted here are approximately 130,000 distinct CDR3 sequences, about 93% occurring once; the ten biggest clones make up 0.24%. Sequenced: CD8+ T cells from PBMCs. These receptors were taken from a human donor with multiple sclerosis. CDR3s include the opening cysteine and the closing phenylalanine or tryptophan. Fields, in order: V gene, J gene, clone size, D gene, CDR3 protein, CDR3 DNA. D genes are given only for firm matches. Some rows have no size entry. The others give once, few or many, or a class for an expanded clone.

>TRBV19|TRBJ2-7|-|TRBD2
CASSTWGLAGYEQYF
TGTGCCAGTAGTACATGGGGACTAGCGGGTTACGAGCAGTACTTC
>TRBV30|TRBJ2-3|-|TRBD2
CAFGLAGGTDTQYF
TGTGCCTTCGGACTAGCGGGCGGCACAGATACGCAGTATTTT
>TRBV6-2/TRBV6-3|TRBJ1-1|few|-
CASSYSMNTEAFF
TGTGCCAGCAGTTATAGCATGAACACTGAAGCTTTCTTT
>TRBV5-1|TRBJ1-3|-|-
CASSVNPGNTIYF
TGCGCCAGCAGCGTAAATCCGGGAAACACCATATATTTT
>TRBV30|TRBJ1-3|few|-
CAWSFNSGNTIYF
TGTGCCTGGAGTTTTAACTCTGGAAACACCATATATTTT
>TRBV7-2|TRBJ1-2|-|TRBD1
CASSHDRGGGYTF
TGTGCCAGCAGCCACGACAGGGGAGGTGGCTACACCTTC
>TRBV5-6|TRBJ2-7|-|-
CASSLDNSEQYF
TGTGCCAGCAGCCTGGACAATTCCGAGCAGTACTTC
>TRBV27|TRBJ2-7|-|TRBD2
CASSFMAGGPFYEQYF
TGTGCCAGCAGTTTTATGGCGGGAGGGCCTTTCTACGAGCAGTACTTC
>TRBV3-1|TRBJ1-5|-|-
CASSQPVNRVVGQPQHF
TGTGCCAGCAGCCAACCCGTGAACAGGGTTGTGGGTCAGCCCCAGCATTTT
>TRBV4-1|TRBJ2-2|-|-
CASSQGPGGELFF
TGCGCCAGCAGCCAAGGGCCTGGGGGGGAGCTGTTTTTT
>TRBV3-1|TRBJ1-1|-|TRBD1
CASSPARRQGMNTEAFF
TGTGCCAGCAGCCCCGCTCGCAGACAGGGGATGAACACTGAAGCTTTCTTT
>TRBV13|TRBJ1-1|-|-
CASSLAEGVREAFF
TGTGCCAGCAGCTTAGCGGAGGGGGTCCGTGAAGCTTTCTTT
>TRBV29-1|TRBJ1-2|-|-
CSAPGYGYTF
TGCAGCGCCCCGGGCTATGGCTACACCTTC
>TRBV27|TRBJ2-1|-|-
CVTGDLGNEQFF
TGTGTTACGGGGGACCTAGGCAATGAGCAGTTCTTC
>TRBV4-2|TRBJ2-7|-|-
CASSQEVVGGDSSYEQYF
TGTGCCAGCAGCCAAGAAGTGGTGGGGGGCGACAGTTCCTACGAGCAGTACTTC
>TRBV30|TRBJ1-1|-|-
CAWRFTGVDTEAFF
TGTGCCTGGAGGTTTACAGGCGTAGACACTGAAGCTTTCTTT
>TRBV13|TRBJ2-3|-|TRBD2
CASSLTSGRVEDTQYF
TGTGCCAGCAGCTTGACTAGCGGGAGGGTTGAGGATACGCAGTATTTT
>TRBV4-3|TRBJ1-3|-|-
CASSQESVGGNTIYF
TGCGCCAGCAGCCAAGAAAGCGTGGGGGGAAACACCATATATTTT
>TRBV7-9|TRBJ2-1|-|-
CASSLGWDEQFF
TGTGCCAGCAGCTTAGGGTGGGATGAGCAGTTCTTC
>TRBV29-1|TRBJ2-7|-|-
CSVESRAGTYEQYF
TGCAGCGTTGAGTCTCGGGCGGGCACCTACGAGCAGTACTTC